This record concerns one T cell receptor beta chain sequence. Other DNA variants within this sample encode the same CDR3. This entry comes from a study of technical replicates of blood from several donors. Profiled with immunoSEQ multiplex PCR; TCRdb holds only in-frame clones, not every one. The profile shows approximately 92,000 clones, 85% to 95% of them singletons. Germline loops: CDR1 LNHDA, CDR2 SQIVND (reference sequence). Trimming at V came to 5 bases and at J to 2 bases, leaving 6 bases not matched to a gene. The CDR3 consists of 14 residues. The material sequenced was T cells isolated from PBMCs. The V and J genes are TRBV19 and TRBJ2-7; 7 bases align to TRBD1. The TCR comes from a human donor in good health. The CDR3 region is CASSPRQGPYEQYF. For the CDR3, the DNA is TGTGCCAGTAGTCCGAGACAGGGCCCCTACGAGCAGTACTTC.